This TCR beta chain was captured by sequencing in a study of blood T cell repertoires in COVID-19. At the level of the study: Nucleic acid was either cDNA or gDNA, and it came from T cells, B-cell-depleted T cells, or PBMCs.

The germline V gene encodes CDR1 MNHNY and CDR2 SVGAGI (reference sequence). Trimming took off 6 bases at V and 5 bases at J, with 18 bases between the two ends. The CDR3 spans 15 residues. Participant reports of clinical history set cohort assignment. Within 2 weeks before study entry, exposed participants met a COVID-19 case. Original processing methods: Nucleated cell number was recorded as an estimate derived from reference gene primer amplification. Sequenced by immunoSEQ multiplex PCR; TCRdb stores in-frame clones only, minus some. V and J calls and clone size follow that table, whereas D and trimming were derived from the DNA. The sample holds about 270,000 clones, around 93% seen once.

V is TRBV6-6 and J is TRBJ2-3, with D possibly matching TRBD1 (6 bases). The sequenced sample consisted of PBMCs or T cells enriched from blood (not recorded which). The clonotype originates from a man aged 35 to 55 who had been exposed to COVID-19. The CDR3 nucleotides read TGTGCCAGCAGAATGGGGACAACGACGGGAGATACGCAGTATTTT. Encoded protein: CASRMGTTTGDTQYF.